These 19 T cell receptor beta chains came from one sample sequenced in a study of T cells in Graves' hyperthyroidism and ophthalmopathy. The TCR beta CDR3 regions underwent amplification using RNA transcripts as the source. An initial round of RT-PCR targeting the TCR CDR3 relied on the HTBI primer set. TCRdb called the multiplex PCR reads again in MiXCR, with one record for every CDR3 protein. The top ten hold 3.5% to 4% of the sample, which has around 350,000 distinct CDR3 sequences, under 20% seen once. Sample: blood. Every receptor here comes from a woman between 18 and 29 years old with Graves' hyperthyroidism.

V gene TRBV7-8 combines with J gene TRBJ2-7; TRBD2 matches at 8 bases. The germline V gene encodes CDR1 SGHVS and CDR2 FQNEAQ. The ends lost 2 bases at V and 0 bases at J; junction bases unmatched: 3. CDR3 size: 15 residues. CDR3: CASSLSGTSSYEQYF. CDR3 coding DNA: TGTGCCAGCAGCTTAAGCGGGACTAGCTCCTACGAGCAGTACTTC.

There are many counts of this clonotype. The chain carries TRBV20-1 and TRBJ1-2; TRBD1 matches 7 bases. This CDR3 region has 16 residues. The V segment lost 0 bases and the J segment 4 bases; nucleotides outside the gene matches: 11. Germline V CDR1 and CDR2: DFQATT, SNEGSKA (reference sequence). Written as DNA, the CDR3 is TGCAGTGCTAGAGAATGGTTGCAGGGGGTGTCCTATGGCTACACCTTC. It translates to CSAREWLQGVSYGYTF.

This clonotype is labeled as large (0.1 to 1%). This chain uses TRBV5-1 with TRBJ2-7; no reliable D call. This CDR3 contains 15 residues. The V gene lost 1 base and the J gene lost 6 bases, with 17 bases spanning the gap. Germline lookup yields CDR1 SGHRS and CDR2 YFSETQ. In DNA, the CDR3 is TGCGCCAGCAGCTTGTCAGGTCCCCGGATCGGCGAGCAGTACTTC. Translating it yields CASSLSGPRIGEQYF.

This clonotype was found many times. V is TRBV7-8 and J is TRBJ2-7; tentatively, D is TRBD2 (5 bases). V was shortened by 3 bases and J by 2 bases, with 8 bases between the two germline ends. Looked up from germline, CDR1 is SGHVS and CDR2 is FQNEAQ. CDR3 length: 13 amino acids. CDR3 DNA: TGTGCCAGCAGCTTTGCCGGGACCTACGAGCAGTACTTC. This codes for CASSFAGTYEQYF.

This clonotype was seen many times. The rearrangement joins TRBV28 to TRBJ2-7; D remains ambiguous. The germline V gene has CDR1 MDHEN and CDR2 SYDVKM. CDR3 size: 14 residues. V was pared by 5 bases and J by 4 bases, with 15 bases between. The CDR3 spells CASSPYKPGYEQYF. The CDR3 region has the DNA TGTGCCAGCAGTCCATACAAACCGGGTTACGAGCAGTACTTC.

V usage is TRBV4-1 and J usage is TRBJ1-5, with D hard to call. The CDR3 extends over 16 amino acids. Germline V gene data show CDR1 as MGHRA and CDR2 as YSYEKL. V gave up 5 bases and J gave up 5 bases, with 19 bases separating them. Here the CDR3 DNA reads TGCGCCAGCAGCTTCGTATACCGGGAGTATCATCAGCCCCAGCATTTT. Amino acids: CASSFVYREYHQPQHF.

In its sample, this clonotype was seen many times. V is TRBV10-3 and J is TRBJ2-2; no clear D. In germline, CDR1 is ENHRY, CDR2 SYGVKD. The CDR3 covers 12 residues. Trimming took off 1 base at V and 3 bases at J, with 0 bases between the two ends. CDR3 coding DNA: TGTGCCATCAGTGAGTACACCGGGGAGCTGTTTTTT. As protein: CAISEYTGELFF.

This clonotype has a handful of counts. The J gene is TRBJ1-3, the V gene TRBV6-1; the D gene is possibly TRBD1 (5 bases). Trimming stripped 4 bases from V and 4 bases from J, with 14 bases between. The CDR3 is 15 residues long. Germline loops: CDR1 MNHNS, CDR2 SASEGT. In nucleotides, the CDR3 is TGTGCCAGCAGTGGACTTTGGGGACCCGGAAACACCATATATTTT. Translation: CASSGLWGPGNTIYF.

Many counts were recorded for this clonotype. The genes are TRBV4-1 and TRBJ1-5; D not resolved. Germline V gene sequence: CDR1 MGHRA, CDR2 YSYEKL. V gave up 1 base and J gave up 2 bases, with 12 bases separating them. This CDR3 is 16 amino acids long. CDR3 protein: CASSQALAGGNQPQHF. CDR3 DNA sequence: TGCGCCAGCAGCCAAGCCCTAGCCGGGGGCAATCAGCCCCAGCATTTT.

This clonotype was picked up many times. The chain recombines TRBV6-1 with TRBJ2-6; D gene unclear. The CDR3 sequence is 14 residues long. The V end lost 6 bases, the J end lost 0 bases, and 6 bases lay between the germline ends. CDR1 is MNHNS, CDR2 SASEGT, per germline. The DNA for the CDR3 is TGTGCCAGCAGGGAATTCTCTGGGGCCAACGTCCTGACTTTC. It is translated as CASREFSGANVLTF.

CDR3 residues: CASSLGGKRPQHF. DNA of the CDR3: TGTGCCAGCAGCTTAGGAGGGAAGCGGCCCCAGCATTTT. The V and J genes are TRBV7-8 and TRBJ1-5; no clear D gene. The CDR3 has 13 residues. V lost 1 base to trimming and J lost 9 bases, with 10 bases between them. The V gene's germline CDR1 is SGHVS and CDR2 FQNEAQ.

This clonotype has at least ten counts. The J gene is TRBJ1-5, the V gene TRBV20-1; D is undetermined. Germline-derived CDR1 and CDR2 are DFQATT and SNEGSKA (reference sequence). V lost 6 bases to trimming and J lost 0 bases, with 12 bases between them. The CDR3 consists of 14 residues. CDR3 sequence: CSALTVYSNQPQHF. In nucleotides, the CDR3 is TGCAGTGCCTTGACGGTTTATAGCAATCAGCCCCAGCATTTT.

Only a few counts were recorded for this clonotype. The J gene is TRBJ1-3, the V gene TRBV5-1, with D unresolved. There are 15 residues in the CDR3. Per germline, CDR1 SGHRS and CDR2 YFSETQ. The germline V and J ends were trimmed by 1 base and 2 bases, with 10 bases remaining between them. The DNA of the CDR3 is TGCGCCAGCAGCTTGTCCAGGTTGCCTGGAAACACCATATATTTT. Translated: CASSLSRLPGNTIYF.

Of note for this clonotype: No conserved phenylalanine or tryptophan ends this CDR3, so it is likely a read error. The chain joins TRBV11-1 to TRBJ1-1, with 7 nucleotides matching TRBD1. V lost 4 bases to trimming and J lost 1 base; unmatched junction nucleotides: 3. There are 14 residues in the CDR3. Germline CDR1 is SGHAT and CDR2 is FQDESV (reference sequence). As DNA, the CDR3 is TGTGCCAGCAGCTCACGGACAGGGAACACTGAAGCTTTCCTT. Translating gives CASSSRTGNTEAFL.

The rearrangement joins TRBV12-3 or TRBV12-4 to TRBJ1-2; 7 bases match TRBD1. The CDR3 is 13 amino acids. V was pared by 4 bases and J by 8 bases, with 7 bases of the junction left unmatched. CDR3 DNA sequence: TGTGCCAGCAGTTCGACAGGGTCGGAAGGCTACACCTTC. Translation: CASSSTGSEGYTF.

This clonotype was recorded many times. The V and J genes are TRBV2 and TRBJ1-6; 8 nucleotides match TRBD1. The junction had 10 bases not matched to a gene; V was cut back by 5 bases and J by 10 bases. Germline V gene sequence: CDR1 SNHLY, CDR2 FYNNEI. The CDR3 length is 15 residues. The CDR3: CASSRLTGVRSPLHF. CDR3 sequence (DNA): TGTGCCAGCAGTCGTCTGACAGGGGTACGGTCACCCCTCCACTTT.

In its sample, this clonotype was seen many times. The V and J genes are TRBV20-1 and TRBJ2-2, with 8 bases aligning to TRBD1. The germline gives CDR1 DFQATT, CDR2 SNEGSKA (reference sequence). This CDR3 is built from 16 residues. Losses at the gene ends were 0 bases for V and 4 bases for J; bases not matched to a gene: 7. The CDR3 DNA reads as TGCAGTGCTAGAGATTCCGACAGGGGTATCACCGGGGAGCTGTTTTTT. It encodes CSARDSDRGITGELFF.

In its sample, this clonotype was seen many times. CDR3 residues: CASRGGQYF. CDR3 bases: TGTGCCAGCCGAGGTGGGCAGTACTTC. The chain has TRBV7-2 and TRBJ2-7; unclear D gene. V lost 8 bases and J 9 bases, leaving 8 bases between the germline ends. The length of the CDR3 is 9 residues. In germline, CDR1 is SGHTA, CDR2 FQGNSA.

This clonotype was counted many times. V and J are TRBV5-1 and TRBJ2-2, with D tentatively TRBD2 (7 bases). From germline, CDR1 is SGHRS and CDR2 YFSETQ. The CDR3 consists of 18 residues. Between the trimmed V and J ends, which lost 5 bases and 0 bases, there was a span of 20 bases. CDR3 nucleotide sequence: TGCGCCAGCAGGGCTAGCACAGGGAGGGCAGCGAACACCGGGGAGCTGTTTTTT. Amino acid sequence: CASRASTGRAANTGELFF. The whole variable domain, remainder taken from reference TRBV5-1 and TRBJ2-2, is KAGVTQTPRYLIKTRGQQVTLSCSPISGHRSVSWYQQTPGQGLQFLFEYFSETQRNKGNFPGRFSGRQFSNSRSEMNVSTLELGDSALYLCASRASTGRAANTGELFFGEGSRLTVL.